These T cell receptor beta chains were read from a single sample in a study of shared clonotypes between healthy human individuals. Clones were sequenced by immunoSEQ multiplex PCR, and TCRdb holds only the in-frame ones, with some missing. The table lists around 700,000 clones, roughly 78% of them singletons, with about 2% in the top ten. Sequencing was carried out using memory CD4+ T cells sorted from blood. The origin of the receptors is a woman in her thirties in good health. Both conserved end residues are part of each CDR3. Each record gives: V gene, D gene, J gene, clone size, CDR3 protein, CDR3 DNA. D genes are given only for firm matches. Clone size appears in some rows only: once, few, many, or a class for an expanded clone.

TRBV28	.	TRBJ1-5	.	CASSLRAQVRPQHF	TGTGCCAGCAGTTTAAGGGCCCAGGTCCGGCCCCAGCATTTT
TRBV11-2	.	TRBJ2-6	.	CASSPGAGANVLTF	TGTGCCAGCAGCCCGGGGGCTGGGGCCAACGTCCTGACTTTC
TRBV5-1	TRBD1	TRBJ1-1	few	CASSIGQGRGTEAFF	TGCGCCAGCAGCATCGGACAGGGAAGAGGGACTGAAGCTTTCTTT
TRBV27	.	TRBJ2-7	few	CASSGARGGGEQYF	TGTGCCAGCAGTGGGGCGAGGGGGGGCGGCGAGCAGTACTTC
TRBV19	TRBD2	TRBJ2-3	.	CASSIVGGRSDTQYF	TGTGCCAGTAGTATAGTGGGCGGGAGATCAGATACGCAGTATTTT
TRBV7-8	TRBD1	TRBJ1-2	many	CASSLEVDRVGDGYTF	TGTGCCAGCAGCTTAGAAGTCGACAGGGTGGGGGATGGCTACACCTTC
TRBV7-2	.	TRBJ2-1	.	CASSQGGGRNEQFF	TGTGCCAGCAGCCAAGGTGGGGGGAGAAATGAGCAGTTCTTC
TRBV10-3	TRBD1	TRBJ2-7	.	CATSGGWEQYF	TGTGCCACCTCAGGGGGCTGGGAGCAGTACTTC
TRBV21-1	.	TRBJ2-7	.	CASSNVTFWRVHAYEQYF	TGTGCCAGCAGCAACGTGACATTTTGGCGCGTCCATGCCTACGAGCAGTACTTC
TRBV7-9	.	TRBJ2-7	.	CASSLMFYEQYF	TGTGCCAGCAGCTTAATGTTTTACGAGCAGTACTTC
TRBV11-2	.	TRBJ2-4	once	CASSLSRDSMVF	TGTGCCAGCAGCTTATCCCGCGACTCAATGGTCTTC
TRBV28	TRBD1	TRBJ1-5	.	CASSPADRGSNQPQHF	TGTGCCAGCAGTCCCGCGGACAGGGGGTCCAATCAGCCCCAGCATTTT
TRBV10-3	TRBD2	TRBJ2-7	.	CAIRDGRSAYEQYF	TGTGCCATCAGGGACGGGAGGAGCGCCTACGAGCAGTACTTC
TRBV7-8	.	TRBJ1-5	.	CASSVGDGNQPQHF	TGTGCCAGCAGCGTGGGAGATGGCAATCAGCCCCAGCATTTT
TRBV27	.	TRBJ2-7	once	CASSFTVPYEQYF	TGTGCCAGCAGTTTCACGGTCCCCTACGAGCAGTACTTC
TRBV27	.	TRBJ2-5	many	CASSQRDGQETQYF	TGTGCCAGCAGTCAACGGGACGGCCAAGAGACCCAGTACTTC
TRBV4-1	.	TRBJ1-4	.	CASSRGAGEKLFF	TGCGCCAGCAGTAGGGGGGCGGGCGAAAAACTGTTTTTT
TRBV19	.	TRBJ1-2	many	CASSIGRRVNYGYTF	TGTGCCAGTAGTATTGGCAGGCGGGTTAACTATGGCTACACCTTC
TRBV5-1	TRBD2	TRBJ2-3	.	CASSLGGGSADTQYF	TGCGCCAGCAGCTTGGGTGGCGGGAGTGCAGATACGCAGTATTTT
TRBV2	TRBD1	TRBJ2-3	.	CASRDRDLPDTQYF	TGTGCCAGCAGGGACAGGGACCTCCCAGATACGCAGTATTTT
TRBV28	.	TRBJ1-5	.	CASTDGGPQHF	TGTGCCAGCACCGATGGCGGGCCCCAGCATTTT
TRBV7-3	TRBD1	TRBJ1-1	once	CASSLDRGLAFF	TGTGCCAGCAGCTTAGACAGGGGGCTAGCTTTCTTT
TRBV19	TRBD2	TRBJ2-7	.	CASSGLAGGTEQYF	TGTGCCAGTAGCGGACTAGCGGGAGGGACCGAGCAGTACTTC
TRBV5-1	TRBD1	TRBJ2-6	many	CASSFRQGKNSGANVLTF	TGCGCCAGCAGCTTTCGACAGGGAAAGAACTCTGGGGCCAACGTCCTGACTTTC
TRBV7-9	.	TRBJ1-3	.	CASSFDVNTIYF	TGTGCCAGCAGCTTTGACGTGAACACCATATATTTT
TRBV27	.	TRBJ1-1	.	CASSYFRESTEAFF	TGTGCCAGCAGTTACTTCAGGGAGAGCACTGAAGCTTTCTTT
TRBV29-1	TRBD2	TRBJ2-5	once	CSAGGRGEETQYF	TGCAGCGCGGGGGGGAGGGGGGAAGAGACCCAGTACTTC
TRBV10-3	.	TRBJ2-7	few	CAITGTSSYEQYF	TGTGCCATAACAGGGACGTCCTCCTACGAGCAGTACTTC
TRBV29-1	.	TRBJ2-2	.	CSATGALLNTGELFF	TGCAGCGCGACAGGCGCGCTCCTGAACACCGGGGAGCTGTTTTTT
TRBV11-1	TRBD2	TRBJ2-7	.	CASRGLAGQEYF	TGTGCCAGCAGGGGACTAGCGGGACAGGAGTACTTC
TRBV7-9	.	TRBJ2-1	few	CASGNSQVDNEQFF	TGTGCCAGCGGAAATAGTCAGGTAGACAATGAGCAGTTCTTC
TRBV7-6	TRBD1	TRBJ2-5	.	CASSATGETTQYF	TGTGCCAGCAGCGCCACAGGGGAAACGACCCAGTACTTC
TRBV7-9	.	TRBJ2-3	.	CASSLAADTQYF	TGTGCCAGCAGCTTAGCCGCAGATACGCAGTATTTT
TRBV29-1	.	TRBJ2-5	once	CSVASGARETQYF	TGCAGCGTTGCATCAGGGGCCCGAGAGACCCAGTACTTC
TRBV9	.	TRBJ1-6	.	CASSVLGDSPLHF	TGTGCCAGCAGCGTACTCGGTGATTCACCCCTCCACTTT
TRBV7-6	.	TRBJ1-3	.	CASSLLLGSGNTIYF	TGTGCCAGCAGCTTACTTCTGGGCTCTGGAAACACCATATATTTT
TRBV5-1	.	TRBJ2-6	.	CASSAFDSGANVLTF	TGCGCCAGCAGCGCCTTCGACTCTGGGGCCAACGTCCTGACTTTC
TRBV7-2	.	TRBJ2-1	.	CASSLGVLSASPSYNEQFF	TGTGCCAGCAGCTTAGGAGTTTTGAGCGCCTCTCCCTCCTACAATGAGCAGTTCTTC
TRBV18	.	TRBJ2-1	.	CASSPNPGGSGEQFF	TGTGCCAGCTCACCAAATCCCGGGGGATCGGGTGAGCAGTTCTTC
TRBV5-4	.	TRBJ2-2	few	CASSLRVTGELFF	TGTGCCAGCAGCTTGAGGGTAACCGGGGAGCTGTTTTTT
TRBV7-9	.	TRBJ2-2	.	CANSGSDNTGELFF	TGTGCCAACTCGGGATCTGATAACACCGGGGAGCTGTTTTTT
TRBV28	.	TRBJ1-3	.	CASSWGGTGNTIYF	TGTGCCAGCAGTTGGGGGGGAACTGGAAACACCATATATTTT
TRBV10-1	TRBD2	TRBJ2-5	.	CASSSSRLADQETQYF	TGCGCCAGCAGTTCATCTCGACTAGCGGACCAAGAGACCCAGTACTTC
TRBV6-4	.	TRBJ1-1	.	CASSETRGGEAFF	TGTGCCAGCAGTGAAACCCGAGGCGGTGAAGCTTTCTTT
TRBV7-9	.	TRBJ2-2	.	CASSSLGSRNNTGELFF	TGTGCCAGCAGCTCCCTGGGATCTCGAAACAACACCGGGGAGCTGTTTTTT
TRBV11-3	.	TRBJ2-1	.	CASSGRQGPGDEQFF	TGTGCCAGCAGCGGGCGCCAGGGGCCTGGGGATGAGCAGTTCTTC
TRBV6-6	TRBD2	TRBJ2-7	.	CASSYRLAGDYEQYF	TGTGCCAGCAGTTACCGGCTAGCGGGAGACTACGAGCAGTACTTC
TRBV7-9	TRBD1	TRBJ1-2	few	CASSLTGGASNYGYTF	TGTGCCAGCAGCTTAACAGGGGGCGCTTCTAACTATGGCTACACCTTC
TRBV23-1	TRBD2	TRBJ2-3	.	CASSEGLAGVDTQYF	TGCGCCAGCAGTGAGGGACTAGCGGGAGTGGATACGCAGTATTTT
TRBV6-6	TRBD1	TRBJ1-5	.	CASSSSGGREDQPQHF	TGTGCCAGCAGTTCCTCAGGGGGGAGGGAGGATCAGCCCCAGCATTTT
TRBV5-1	.	TRBJ1-2	.	CASSLAGRSYGYTF	TGCGCCAGCAGCTTGGCCGGGCGTTCCTATGGCTACACCTTC
TRBV28	TRBD1	TRBJ1-4	few	CASSRVPGQTNEKLFF	TGTGCCAGCAGTCGAGTCCCGGGACAGACTAATGAAAAACTGTTTTTT
TRBV28	TRBD2	TRBJ2-7	.	CASSPAGAGEGYEQYF	TGTGCCAGCAGTCCAGCGGGGGCGGGAGAGGGCTACGAGCAGTACTTC
TRBV20-1	.	TRBJ2-5	.	CSASVGETQYF	TGCAGTGCTAGCGTGGGAGAGACCCAGTACTTC